Listed here are 24 T cell receptor beta chains from one sample, sequenced in a study of blood T cell repertoires in COVID-19. Generated by immunoSEQ multiplex PCR, the TCRdb table keeps only in-frame clones and is missing some. The sample carries about 240,000 clones, about 82% recorded once. Sequencing was done on a sample of peripheral blood. These receptors originate from an older man with acute or convalescent COVID-19.

The V gene is TRBV12-5, the J gene TRBJ1-2; D gene ambiguous. V lost 1 base to trimming and J lost 2 bases, with 5 bases between them. This CDR3 region has 13 residues. The germline gives CDR1 LGHNT, CDR2 FRNRAP. The chain's CDR3 is CASGLGLNYGYTF. For the CDR3, the DNA is TGTGCTAGTGGTTTGGGACTGAACTATGGCTACACCTTC.

In this sample, this clone turned up a few times. The genes are TRBV5-6 and TRBJ1-5; unclear D gene. The germline V gene has CDR1 SGHDT and CDR2 YYEEEE. V was shortened by 3 bases and J by 0 bases, with 7 bases between the two germline ends. This CDR3 has 14 amino acids. The CDR3 loop is CASSSRSSNQPQHF. The CDR3 DNA is TGTGCCAGCAGCTCACGCAGTAGCAATCAGCCCCAGCATTTT. The full variable domain, with the rest looked up from reference TRBV5-6 and TRBJ1-5, is DAGVTQSPTHLIKTRGQQVTLRCSPKSGHDTVSWYQQALGQGPQFIFQYYEEEERQRGNFPDRFSGHQFPNYSSELNVNALLLGDSALYLCASSSRSSNQPQHFGDGTRLSIL.

A remark on this clone: The same CDR3 arises from other DNA sequences in this sample as well. The chain employs TRBV3-1 (or the pseudogene TRBV3-2) and TRBJ1-1, with TRBD1 matching 8 bases. This CDR3 has 14 amino acids. V gave up 3 bases and J gave up 2 bases; unmatched junction bases: 2. Germline V gene sequence: CDR1 LGHDT, CDR2 YNNKEL (reference sequence). The CDR3 nucleotides read TGTGCCAGCAGCCAGACAGGGGCCAACACTGAAGCTTTCTTT. This encodes CASSQTGANTEAFF.

The chain couples TRBV6-5 to TRBJ2-7; TRBD2 matches 10 bases. Germline values: CDR1 MNHEY, CDR2 SVGAGI. The ends lost 7 bases at V and 1 base at J; junction bases unmatched: 7. The CDR3 covers 15 residues. In DNA form, the CDR3 reads TGTGCCAGCACCCCTGATAGCGGGAGGTCCTACGAGCAGTACTTC. This codes for CASTPDSGRSYEQYF.

The gene calls are TRBV9 and TRBJ2-3, with D maybe TRBD2 (5 bases). Germline-derived CDR1 and CDR2 are SGDLS and YYNGEE. The CDR3 is made up of 16 amino acids. V was clipped by 6 bases and J by 2 bases, with 19 bases between them. CDR3 in amino acids: CASTRAVGGNTDTQYF. The CDR3 DNA sequence: TGTGCCAGCACGAGGGCTGTGGGCGGAAACACAGATACGCAGTATTTT.

This chain connects TRBV4-3 to TRBJ1-4, with 7 bases that match TRBD1. The CDR3 consists of 16 residues. Germline V gives CDR1 LGHNA, CDR2 YSLEER. The V segment lost 3 bases and the J segment 5 bases; nucleotides outside the gene matches: 9. CDR3 sequence: CASSHARGTANEKLFF. The CDR3, as DNA: TGCGCCAGCAGCCATGCTAGGGGGACAGCAAATGAAAAACTGTTTTTT.

The chain has TRBV19 and TRBJ1-5; 11 positions agree with TRBD1. The germline CDR1 and CDR2 sequences are LNHDA and SQIVND (reference sequence). V lost 5 bases, J lost 6 bases, and 6 bases stayed unmatched. CDR3 length: 15 amino acids. CDR3 bases: TGTGCCAGTAGTCCCGGGACAGGGGGACGTCAGCCCCAGCATTTT. It translates to CASSPGTGGRQPQHF.

The V gene is TRBV19, the J gene TRBJ2-3; 8 bases line up with TRBD1. Germline CDR1 is LNHDA and CDR2 is SQIVND (reference sequence). The V gene end was trimmed by 4 bases and the J gene end by 4 bases; junction bases not matched to a gene: 7. The length of the CDR3 is 15 residues. CDR3 residues: CASSTGQGVADTQYF. The CDR3 bases are TGTGCCAGTAGTACAGGACAGGGAGTGGCAGATACGCAGTATTTT.

The CDR3 protein is CASSGQGAGANVLTF. The CDR3 region has the DNA TGCGCCAGCAGCGGACAGGGGGCTGGGGCCAACGTCCTGACTTTC. The V gene is TRBV5-1, the J gene TRBJ2-6, with 10 bases lining up with TRBD1. The CDR3 is made up of 15 amino acids. Trimming took 4 bases from V and 2 from J; bases not matched to a gene: 0. Germline V gives CDR1 SGHRS, CDR2 YFSETQ.

CDR3 sequence: CASSLYRGLGNTIYF. DNA for the CDR3: TGTGCCAGCAGTTTATACAGGGGACTCGGAAACACCATATATTTT. This chain joins TRBV6-5 and TRBJ1-3; 7 bases agree with TRBD1. The V segment lost 4 bases and the J segment 4 bases; nucleotides outside the gene matches: 7. The CDR3 is 15 residues long. CDR1 and CDR2 from the germline V gene are MNHEY and SVGAGI.

The chain recombines TRBV29-1 with TRBJ2-1; D not resolved. Deletions cut 4 bases from V and 7 bases from J, with 17 bases between. This CDR3 is built from 14 residues. CDR1 and CDR2 (germline): SQVTM, ANQGSEA. The CDR3 sequence is CSVGFRQVGNEQFF. CDR3 coding DNA: TGCAGCGTTGGGTTTAGGCAGGTTGGTAATGAGCAGTTCTTC.

V and J are TRBV7-9 and TRBJ1-1, with D perhaps TRBD1 (5 bases). Trimming pared 5 bases from V and 4 bases from J, leaving 14 bases between. CDR1 is SEHNR, CDR2 FQNEAQ, per germline (reference sequence). The CDR3 spans 14 residues. The CDR3 DNA sequence: TGTGCCAGCAGCGTCCAGGGAGGTATCACTGAAGCTTTCTTT. Protein: CASSVQGGITEAFF.

As concerns this clone: No DNA is shown, since the ends of the CDR3 on it are uncertain; the CDR3 is the one TCRdb lists. The V call is TRBV27, the J call TRBJ1-1; the table's D call of TRBD1 was not tested on the DNA. CDR1 MNHEY and CDR2 SMNVEV come from the germline V gene (reference sequence). Including both end residues, the CDR3 is 13 amino acids long. The CDR3 is CASSLAQAGEAFF.

This clone was observed a single time. The gene calls are TRBV19 and TRBJ1-4; D possibly corresponds to TRBD1 (6 bases). Trimming left V 6 bases short and J 5 bases short, with 10 bases between. Germline loops: CDR1 LNHDA, CDR2 SQIVND (reference sequence). The CDR3 consists of 13 residues. Here the CDR3 DNA reads TGTGCCAGTAGGGGGGCGCAGAATGAAAAACTGTTTTTT. Translated: CASRGAQNEKLFF.

This sequence joins TRBV21-1 and TRBJ1-1. TRBV21-1 is a pseudogene. The CDR3 runs to 15 residues. The CDR3 loop is CASPKGGEGGTEAFF. The CDR3, as DNA: TGTGCCAGCCCAAAGGGGGGGGAAGGGGGCACTGAAGCTTTCTTT.

The genes are TRBV5-1 and TRBJ1-2; the D is unclear. The germline gives CDR1 SGHRS, CDR2 YFSETQ. Trimming left V 0 bases short and J 8 bases short, with 11 bases between. The CDR3 sequence is 13 residues long. In DNA form, the CDR3 reads TGCGCCAGCAGCTTGGGAGCGCCACGGGGCTACACCTTC. The encoded protein is CASSLGAPRGYTF.

The chain links TRBV5-5 to TRBJ1-4; D remains unclear. CDR1 is SGHKS and CDR2 is YYEKEE in the germline V gene (reference sequence). Trimming shortened V by 4 bases and J by 1 base, and 8 bases separated the two germline ends. The CDR3 spans 14 residues. The DNA of the CDR3 is TGTGCCAGCAGCGAGCAACTAACTAATGAAAAACTGTTTTTT. The encoded protein is CASSEQLTNEKLFF.

This clone appeared a few times. This rearrangement joins TRBV6-5 to TRBJ1-4; D not resolved. The germline gives CDR1 MNHEY, CDR2 SVGAGI. The CDR3 has 15 residues. The V gene lost 0 bases and the J gene lost 0 bases, with 5 bases spanning the gap. CDR3 nucleotides: TGTGCCAGCAGTTACTCCACAGCAACTAATGAAAAACTGTTTTTT. Its protein is CASSYSTATNEKLFF.

Regarding this clone: The sample carries other DNA sequences with the same CDR3. This sequence joins TRBV2 and TRBJ1-5; 8 positions match TRBD1. Germline loops: CDR1 SNHLY, CDR2 FYNNEI. The CDR3 spans 15 residues. V was clipped by 6 bases and J by 2 bases; unmatched bases: 6. The CDR3 coding sequence is TGTGCCAGCAGGGGAGACAGGGGTGGCAATCAGCCCCAGCATTTT. Its protein product is CASRGDRGGNQPQHF.

The chain combines TRBV11-2 with TRBJ1-1, with 8 bases aligning to TRBD1. In germline, CDR1 is SGHAT, CDR2 FQNNGV. The CDR3 consists of 15 residues. The V and J ends lost 4 bases and 4 bases, in that order; junction bases with no gene match: 8. The DNA of the CDR3 is TGTGCCAGCAGCTCATCGGACAGGGTTGCCACTGAAGCTTTCTTT. Protein: CASSSSDRVATEAFF. Variable domain in full (rest from reference TRBV11-2 and TRBJ1-1): EAGVAQSPRYKIIEKRQSVAFWCNPISGHATLYWYQQILGQGPKLLIQFQNNGVVDDSQLPKDRFSAERLKGVDSTLKIQPAKLEDSAVYLCASSSSDRVATEAFFGQGTRLTVV.

This clone was observed a handful of times. The rearrangement joins TRBV28 to TRBJ1-5; TRBD1 aligns across 7 bases. This CDR3 comprises 13 residues. With 6 bases clipped from V and 7 bases from J, the junction kept 6 bases outside the gene matches. Germline CDR1 reads MDHEN; CDR2 reads SYDVKM. The CDR3 nucleotides are TGTGCCAGCAGAGAGGGGGCCGGGCAGCCCCAGCATTTT. This sequence encodes CASREGAGQPQHF.

This sequence joins TRBV19 and TRBJ2-1, with 13 bases that match TRBD2. The ends lost 1 base at V and 9 bases at J; junction bases unmatched: 6. The CDR3 sequence is 16 residues long. Germline values: CDR1 LNHDA, CDR2 SQIVND (reference sequence). CDR3 region: CASSIGLAGGVGEQFF. CDR3 in DNA: TGTGCCAGTAGTATAGGACTAGCGGGAGGAGTGGGTGAGCAGTTCTTC.

This rearrangement joins TRBV15 to TRBJ2-1, with no clear D. This CDR3 comprises 9 residues. Looked up from germline, CDR1 is LNHNV and CDR2 is YYDKDF (reference sequence). V lost 9 bases to trimming and J lost 5 bases, with 2 bases between them. The CDR3 is CATNNEQFF. Here the CDR3 DNA reads TGTGCCACTAACAATGAGCAGTTCTTC.

The V gene is TRBV6-5, the J gene TRBJ2-7; TRBD1 matches 8 bases. The CDR3 sequence is 13 residues long. V was pared by 8 bases and J by 7 bases, with 10 bases of the junction left unmatched. CDR1 MNHEY and CDR2 SVGAGI come from the germline V gene. The DNA of the CDR3 is TGTGCCAGCCGGCGGACAGGGCCCGATGAGCAGTACTTC. This codes for CASRRTGPDEQYF.